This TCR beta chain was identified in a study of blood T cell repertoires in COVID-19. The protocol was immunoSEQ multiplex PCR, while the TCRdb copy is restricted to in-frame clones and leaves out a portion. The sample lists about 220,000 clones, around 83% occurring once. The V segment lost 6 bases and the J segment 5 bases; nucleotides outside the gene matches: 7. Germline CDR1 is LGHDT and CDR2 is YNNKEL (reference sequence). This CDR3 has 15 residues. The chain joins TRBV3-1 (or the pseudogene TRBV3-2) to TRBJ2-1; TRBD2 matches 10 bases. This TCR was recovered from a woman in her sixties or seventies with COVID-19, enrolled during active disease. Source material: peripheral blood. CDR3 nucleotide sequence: TGTGCCAGCAGACGTCGGACTAGCGGAAACAATGAGCAGTTCTTC. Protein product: CASRRRTSGNNEQFF.